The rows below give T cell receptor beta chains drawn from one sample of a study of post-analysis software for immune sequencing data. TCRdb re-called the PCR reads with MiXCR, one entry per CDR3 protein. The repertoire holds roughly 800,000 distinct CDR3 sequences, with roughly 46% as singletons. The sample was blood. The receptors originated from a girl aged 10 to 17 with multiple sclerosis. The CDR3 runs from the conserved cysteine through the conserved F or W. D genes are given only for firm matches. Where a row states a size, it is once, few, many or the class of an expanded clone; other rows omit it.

CDR3aa: CASSSDRALNTEAFF
CDR3nt: TGTGCCAGCAGCTCCGACAGGGCCTTGAACACTGAAGCTTTCTTT
j_gene: TRBJ1-1
abundance: once
d_gene: TRBD1
v_gene: TRBV7-8

CDR3aa: CASRSPGRTSGRASYNEQFF
CDR3nt: TGTGCCAGCAGATCCCCCGGGAGGACTAGCGGGAGGGCCTCCTACAATGAGCAGTTCTTC
j_gene: TRBJ2-1
abundance: NA
d_gene: TRBD2
v_gene: TRBV12-3/TRBV12-4

CDR3aa: CASSGSGTPTDTQYF
CDR3nt: TGTGCCAGCAGCGGTAGCGGGACCCCCACAGATACGCAGTATTTT
j_gene: TRBJ2-3
abundance: NA
d_gene: TRBD2
v_gene: TRBV11-2

CDR3aa: CSARNRVGGYTF
CDR3nt: TGCAGTGCTAGAAACAGGGTTGGCGGCTACACCTTC
j_gene: TRBJ1-2
abundance: NA
d_gene: NA
v_gene: TRBV20-1

CDR3aa: CASSQDRMTQYF
CDR3nt: TGCGCCAGCAGCCAAGACCGGATGACCCAGTACTTC
j_gene: TRBJ2-5
abundance: NA
d_gene: NA
v_gene: TRBV4-3

CDR3aa: CSALDRGYEQYF
CDR3nt: TGCAGTGCCTTGGACAGGGGATACGAGCAGTACTTC
j_gene: TRBJ2-7
abundance: few
d_gene: TRBD1
v_gene: TRBV20-1

CDR3aa: CASSFRGDNEQYF
CDR3nt: TGCGCCAGCAGCTTTAGGGGAGACAATGAGCAGTACTTC
j_gene: TRBJ2-7
abundance: NA
d_gene: NA
v_gene: TRBV5-1

CDR3aa: CASSFGLAGVADTQYF
CDR3nt: TGTGCCAGCAGCTTCGGTCTAGCGGGAGTCGCGGATACGCAGTATTTT
j_gene: TRBJ2-3
abundance: few
d_gene: TRBD2
v_gene: TRBV5-5

CDR3aa: CASSFGTSDDNEQFF
CDR3nt: TGTGCCAGCAGCTTCGGGACTAGCGACGACAATGAGCAGTTCTTC
j_gene: TRBJ2-1
abundance: NA
d_gene: TRBD2
v_gene: TRBV5-6

CDR3aa: CASSYSVGRAYEQYF
CDR3nt: TGTGCCAGCAGTTACTCTGTTGGACGGGCCTACGAGCAGTACTTC
j_gene: TRBJ2-7
abundance: NA
d_gene: NA
v_gene: TRBV6-5

CDR3aa: CSATNTFGPGGPDTQYF
CDR3nt: TGCAGTGCTACCAATACATTCGGGCCAGGAGGCCCAGATACGCAGTATTTT
j_gene: TRBJ2-3
abundance: NA
d_gene: NA
v_gene: TRBV20-1

CDR3aa: CATSPEMNYGYTF
CDR3nt: TGTGCCACCTCACCGGAGATGAACTATGGCTACACCTTC
j_gene: TRBJ1-2
abundance: NA
d_gene: NA
v_gene: TRBV28

CDR3aa: CASKPGQSSYNEQFF
CDR3nt: TGTGCCAGCAAACCGGGACAGAGCTCCTACAATGAGCAGTTCTTC
j_gene: TRBJ2-1
abundance: few
d_gene: TRBD1
v_gene: TRBV27

CDR3aa: CASSPPTGYYEQYF
CDR3nt: TGTGCCAGCAGCCCCCCAACGGGATACTACGAGCAGTACTTC
j_gene: TRBJ2-7
abundance: NA
d_gene: NA
v_gene: TRBV11-2

CDR3aa: CASSSAPGGSGANVLTF
CDR3nt: TGTGCCAGCAGCTCCGCCCCCGGGGGCTCTGGGGCCAACGTCCTGACTTTC
j_gene: TRBJ2-6
abundance: few
d_gene: NA
v_gene: TRBV7-8

CDR3aa: CASSGGAGASYEQYF
CDR3nt: TGTGCCAGCAGCGGTGGAGCGGGAGCCTCCTACGAGCAGTACTTC
j_gene: TRBJ2-7
abundance: NA
d_gene: TRBD2
v_gene: TRBV9

CDR3aa: CASSSSTDYYGYTF
CDR3nt: TGTGCCAGCAGTTCCTCGACGGACTATTATGGCTACACCTTC
j_gene: TRBJ1-2
abundance: NA
d_gene: NA
v_gene: TRBV27

CDR3aa: CSADAGRGQYNEQFF
CDR3nt: TGCAGTGCTGACGCGGGGCGAGGCCAATACAATGAGCAGTTCTTC
j_gene: TRBJ2-1
abundance: once
d_gene: NA
v_gene: TRBV20-1

CDR3aa: CSVKGARELYGYTF
CDR3nt: TGCAGCGTTAAAGGCGCAAGGGAGCTCTATGGCTACACCTTC
j_gene: TRBJ1-2
abundance: few
d_gene: NA
v_gene: TRBV29-1

CDR3aa: CSAQGDRGRFGYTF
CDR3nt: TGCAGTGCTCAGGGGGACAGGGGGCGATTTGGCTACACCTTC
j_gene: TRBJ1-2
abundance: NA
d_gene: TRBD1
v_gene: TRBV20-1

CDR3aa: CASSEEGTSPFF
CDR3nt: TGTGCCAGCAGTGAAGAAGGGACATCCCCGTTCTTC
j_gene: TRBJ2-1
abundance: NA
d_gene: NA
v_gene: TRBV6-1

CDR3aa: CASRPTSGSNEQFF
CDR3nt: TGCGCCAGCAGGCCCACTAGCGGGAGCAATGAGCAGTTCTTC
j_gene: TRBJ2-1
abundance: NA
d_gene: TRBD2
v_gene: TRBV5-1

CDR3aa: CSAGHLQGPTDTQYF
CDR3nt: TGCAGTGCTGGGCACCTACAGGGCCCCACAGATACGCAGTATTTT
j_gene: TRBJ2-3
abundance: few
d_gene: NA
v_gene: TRBV20-1

CDR3aa: CASSRGASPEAFF
CDR3nt: TGTGCCAGCAGCCGGGGAGCCTCTCCTGAAGCTTTCTTT
j_gene: TRBJ1-1
abundance: few
d_gene: NA
v_gene: TRBV7-9

CDR3aa: CSVEGLAGINQETQYF
CDR3nt: TGCAGCGTGGAGGGACTAGCGGGGATAAATCAAGAGACCCAGTACTTC
j_gene: TRBJ2-5
abundance: few
d_gene: TRBD2
v_gene: TRBV29-1